Below, 16 T cell receptor beta chains from the same sample are listed, as sequenced in a study of graft-versus-host responses after intestinal transplantation (dated by TCRdb to the early 2020s). To isolate intraepithelial and lamina propria lymphocytes from graft specimens, dithiothreitol, EDTA incubations and collagenase D digestion were used. Library creation used the immunoSEQ multiplex PCR assay. In its TCRdb copy, this immuneACCESS table keeps in-frame sequences only and misses some clones. Where compared with another copy, unresolved V genes explain less than half of these, and the others have no known cause. For this sample there are 60,000 to 65,000 clones; about nine tenths appear just once. The leading ten clones occupy around 1.7% of the sample. The source material was ileum tissue, sampled less than 400 days after transplant. The receptors shown here come from a human patient who received an intestinal transplant, so some T cells may come from the graft donor.

The chain carries TRBV9 and TRBJ2-1, with 7 bases identical to TRBD2. The CDR3 consists of 14 residues. The germline V gene encodes CDR1 SGDLS and CDR2 YYNGEE. V dropped 1 base and J dropped 8; count of bases not matched to a gene: 6. CDR3 DNA: TGTGCCAGCAGCGTAACACTAGCGACGGATGAGCAGTTCTTC. Protein: CASSVTLATDEQFF. The variable domain in full, with the rest retrieved from reference TRBV9 and TRBJ2-1, is DSGVTQTPKHLITATGQRVTLRCSPRSGDLSVYWYQQSLDQGLQFLIQYYNGEERAKGNILERFSAQQFPDLHSELNLSSLELGDSALYFCASSVTLATDEQFFGPGTRLTVL.

This chain uses TRBV6-4 with TRBJ2-2; D may correspond to TRBD1 or TRBD2 (6 bases each). Germline CDR1 and CDR2: MRHNA and SNTAGT. V was cut by 3 bases and J by 4 bases, with 12 bases left in between. The CDR3 has 15 residues. The CDR3 DNA reads TGTGCCAGCAGTGAACAGGGAGGTGGCACCGGGGAGCTGTTTTTT. Residues: CASSEQGGGTGELFF.

The chain recombines TRBV6-5 with TRBJ2-3; D might be TRBD1 (5 bases). The CDR3 is 14 amino acids. Germline-derived CDR1 and CDR2 are MNHEY and SVGAGI. V lost 4 bases, J lost 2 bases, and 10 bases lay in between. CDR3 residues: CASSSSRVTDTQYF. In DNA form, the CDR3 reads TGTGCCAGCAGTTCGTCCAGGGTCACAGATACGCAGTATTTT.

The CDR3 DNA reads as TGTGCCAGCAGCCCATCTAGGGGTAGCGGAGATACGCAGTATTTT. This encodes CASSPSRGSGDTQYF. This chain joins TRBV7-3 and TRBJ2-3, with D possibly matching TRBD2 (6 bases). The CDR3 runs to 15 residues. V was shortened by 5 bases and J by 5 bases, with 17 bases between the two germline ends. The germline V gene has CDR1 SGHTA and CDR2 FQGTGA.

This clone has a handful of counts. The J gene is TRBJ2-5, the V gene TRBV11-2; 8 nucleotides align to TRBD2. The CDR3 runs to 14 residues. Losses at the gene ends were 4 bases for V and 3 bases for J; bases not matched to a gene: 4. CDR1 is SGHAT and CDR2 is FQNNGV in the germline V gene. CDR3 protein: CASSSIGGEETQYF. The CDR3 DNA follows: TGTGCCAGCAGCTCGATCGGGGGGGAAGAGACCCAGTACTTC.

The V gene is TRBV4-1, the J gene TRBJ2-5; TRBD2 matches 11 bases. Germline trimming cut 1 base from V and 1 base from J; bases unmatched to any gene: 2. Germline CDR1 reads MGHRA; CDR2 reads YSYEKL. This CDR3 is built from 16 residues. DNA for the CDR3: TGCGCCAGCAGCCAAGTGACTAGCGGGGTCCAAGAGACCCAGTACTTC. Translation: CASSQVTSGVQETQYF.

This chain uses TRBV4-1 with TRBJ1-4, with TRBD1 identical over 10 bases. The CDR3 consists of 18 residues. The germline gives CDR1 MGHRA, CDR2 YSYEKL. The V gene end was trimmed by 4 bases and the J gene end by 0 bases; junction bases not matched to a gene: 8. CDR3 DNA sequence: TGCGCCAGCAGCCTCGACAGGGGGCCGTCAGCAACTAATGAAAAACTGTTTTTT. Translation: CASSLDRGPSATNEKLFF.

V gene TRBV6-5 combines with J gene TRBJ1-1, with D possibly matching TRBD1 (6 bases). This CDR3 contains 15 residues. The V end lost 0 bases, the J end lost 5 bases, and 13 bases lay between the germline ends. The germline V gene encodes CDR1 MNHEY and CDR2 SVGAGI. CDR3 sequence (DNA): TGTGCCAGCAGTTACTCGATAGGGGGGGAGACTGAAGCTTTCTTT. This gives the protein CASSYSIGGETEAFF.

The gene calls are TRBV27 and TRBJ1-1, with TRBD1 as a possible D gene (5 bases). Per the germline V gene, CDR1 is MNHEY and CDR2 is SMNVEV (reference sequence). V was clipped by 2 bases and J by 7 bases, with 11 bases between them. The CDR3 length is 13 residues. CDR3 bases: TGTGCCAGCAGTTTAATGGGGACTTATGAAGCTTTCTTT. As protein: CASSLMGTYEAFF.

The rearrangement uses TRBV6-1 and TRBJ2-5; perhaps D is TRBD1 or TRBD2 (5 bases each). Trimming removed 3 bases at V and 7 bases at J, with 15 bases between. The germline CDR1 and CDR2 sequences are MNHNS and SASEGT. There are 14 residues in the CDR3. The CDR3 nucleotides read TGTGCCAGCAGTGAGCACAGGTCTGGGGGGACCCAGTACTTC. Amino acid sequence: CASSEHRSGGTQYF.

Regarding this clone: An end of the junction does not agree with germline; a read error may underlie this. Other nucleotide sequences from this sample produce the same CDR3. This chain connects TRBV9 to TRBJ1-6, with 7 bases that match TRBD1. The CDR3 extends over 16 amino acids. Germline CDR1 reads SGDLS; CDR2 reads YYNGEE. The CDR3 spells CASSVEGDSYNSPLHF. The CDR3 DNA sequence: TGCGCCAGCAGCGTAGAGGGGGACAGCTATAATTCACCCCTCCACTTT.

The chain carries TRBV9 and TRBJ2-5; 10 bases match TRBD2. This CDR3 has 14 amino acids. Germline V lookup: CDR1 SGDLS, CDR2 YYNGEE. Trimming cost V 2 bases and J 4 bases; bases outside gene matches: 2. Here the CDR3 DNA reads TGTGCCAGCAGCGTTTCTAGCGGGGGAGAGACCCAGTACTTC. This codes for CASSVSSGGETQYF.

The gene calls are TRBV10-2 and TRBJ2-1, with D maybe TRBD2 (6 bases). V was clipped by 0 bases and J by 0 bases, with 9 bases between them. The CDR3 is 16 amino acids. The germline V gene has CDR1 WSHSY and CDR2 SAAADI. The DNA of the CDR3 is TGCGCCAGCAGTGAGTCAGGAGGGGACTCCTACAATGAGCAGTTCTTC. This sequence encodes CASSESGGDSYNEQFF.

This clone appeared a single time. The V and J genes are TRBV4-1 and TRBJ1-6, with no clear D. Looked up from germline, CDR1 is MGHRA and CDR2 is YSYEKL. V lost 7 bases and J 5 bases, leaving 9 bases between the germline ends. The CDR3 totals 13 residues. The CDR3 DNA reads TGCGCCAGCAAGGAGGAGGATAATTCACCCCTCCACTTT. This encodes CASKEEDNSPLHF.

The chain uses TRBV28 and TRBJ2-1; TRBD2 matches at 7 bases. In germline, CDR1 is MDHEN, CDR2 SYDVKM. With V trimmed by 3 bases and J by 0 bases, 2 bases remained unmatched. This CDR3 has 15 amino acids. CDR3 sequence (DNA): TGTGCCAGCAGTTTGGGACTAAACTCCTACAATGAGCAGTTCTTC. Translation gives CASSLGLNSYNEQFF.

CDR3 amino acids: CASSPFDSPGQGRNEQFF. CDR3 DNA sequence: TGTGCCAGCAGCCCTTTTGACTCTCCGGGACAGGGAAGGAATGAGCAGTTCTTC. The chain uses TRBV14 and TRBJ2-1; the match to TRBD1 covers 9 bases. V lost 4 bases, J lost 7 bases, and 17 bases stayed unmatched. CDR3 length: 18 amino acids. The V gene's germline CDR1 is SGHDN and CDR2 FVKESK.